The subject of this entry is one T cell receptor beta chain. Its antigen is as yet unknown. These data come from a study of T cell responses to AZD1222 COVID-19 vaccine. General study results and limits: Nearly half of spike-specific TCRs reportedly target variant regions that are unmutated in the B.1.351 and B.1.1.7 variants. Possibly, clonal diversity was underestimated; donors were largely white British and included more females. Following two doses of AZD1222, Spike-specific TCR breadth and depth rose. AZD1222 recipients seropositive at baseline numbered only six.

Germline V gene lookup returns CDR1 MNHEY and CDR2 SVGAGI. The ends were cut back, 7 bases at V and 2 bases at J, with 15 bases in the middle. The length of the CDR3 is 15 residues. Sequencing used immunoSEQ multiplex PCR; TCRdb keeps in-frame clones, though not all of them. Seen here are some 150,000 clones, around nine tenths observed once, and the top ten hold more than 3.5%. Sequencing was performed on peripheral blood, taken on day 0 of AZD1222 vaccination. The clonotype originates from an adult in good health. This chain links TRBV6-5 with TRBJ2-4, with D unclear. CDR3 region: CASTLTWDPKNIQYF. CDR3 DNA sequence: TGTGCCAGCACGCTCACCTGGGATCCCAAAAACATTCAGTACTTC.